This TCR beta chain was recorded in a study of T cells in Graves' hyperthyroidism and ophthalmopathy. TCR beta CDR3 regions were amplified from RNA transcripts. First-round RT-PCR targeting the TCR CDR3 was performed with the HTBI primer set. TCRdb reprocessed the multiplex PCR reads via MiXCR and lists one record per CDR3 protein. The sample yields roughly 300,000 distinct CDR3 sequences, less than 30% seen once. Germline assignment: CDR1 MNHEY and CDR2 SVGAGI. The V gene end was trimmed by 0 bases and the J gene end by 2 bases; junction bases not matched to a gene: 1. The CDR3 loop spans 14 amino acids. This clonotype was seen only a few times.

The sequenced material came from blood. The TCR sequence derives from a man aged 35 to 55 with Graves' hyperthyroidism that later progressed to Graves' ophthalmopathy. The genes are TRBV6-5 and TRBJ2-7, with 7 positions matching TRBD2. CDR3 coding DNA: TGTGCCAGCAGTTACTCAGCGGGACCCTACGAGCAGTACTTC. It specifies CASSYSAGPYEQYF.